Listed here is a single T cell receptor (beta chain). PCR was performed a second time for about 7 to 12 cycles using a sample-barcoded 5' primer and a J-beta primer mix. Via MiXCR, TCRdb re-called the 5' RACE reads, giving one row per CDR3 protein. The table shows 600,000 to 900,000 distinct CDR3 sequences, with around 25% occurring only once. There are 14 residues in the CDR3. Germline V gives CDR1 DFQATT, CDR2 SNEGSKA (reference sequence). The data originate from a study of blood T cells in healthy people across ages. These same data were also listed under a study on T cells of mothers and their children.

The receptor was isolated from a boy between 10 and 17 years old in good health. This chain connects TRBV20-1 to TRBJ2-5; either TRBD1 or TRBD2 may supply D (6 bases each). The J call may be wrong; the DNA end is better matched by TRBJ2-7. The sample was blood. The CDR3 is CSARGGLGGLEQYF. DNA of the CDR3: TGCAGTGCTAGGGGGGGCCTGGGGGGACTCGAGCAGTACTTC.